This section outlines one T cell receptor (beta chain) sequence together with its context. This clonotype is medium-sized (0.01 to 0.1%) on the basis of its frequency; no count is available. No cognate antigen has been identified for it. From a lookup of the germline V gene, CDR1 and CDR2 are SGHTA and FQGNSA. Taken from cysteine to phenylalanine, the CDR3 has 13 residues. No nucleotide data were recorded. These data originate in a study of diagnostic markers for celiac disease (dated by TCRdb to 2018 to 2021). Data came from an Illumina MiSeq. With the reads reprocessed by TCRdb, a single entry stands for each CDR3 protein sequence and no DNA is reported. The sample table on file contains around 7,500 distinct CDR3 sequences. Together, the top ten hold 6% to 6.5% of the sample.

The chain is encoded by TRBV7-2 joined to TRBJ2-1. The sequencing input was either unsorted cells or a sorted T cell fraction (not recorded which). This clonotype was obtained from a human donor. This table probably holds off-target reads from a library built for another chain. The CDR3 protein is CASSLEPPNEQFF.